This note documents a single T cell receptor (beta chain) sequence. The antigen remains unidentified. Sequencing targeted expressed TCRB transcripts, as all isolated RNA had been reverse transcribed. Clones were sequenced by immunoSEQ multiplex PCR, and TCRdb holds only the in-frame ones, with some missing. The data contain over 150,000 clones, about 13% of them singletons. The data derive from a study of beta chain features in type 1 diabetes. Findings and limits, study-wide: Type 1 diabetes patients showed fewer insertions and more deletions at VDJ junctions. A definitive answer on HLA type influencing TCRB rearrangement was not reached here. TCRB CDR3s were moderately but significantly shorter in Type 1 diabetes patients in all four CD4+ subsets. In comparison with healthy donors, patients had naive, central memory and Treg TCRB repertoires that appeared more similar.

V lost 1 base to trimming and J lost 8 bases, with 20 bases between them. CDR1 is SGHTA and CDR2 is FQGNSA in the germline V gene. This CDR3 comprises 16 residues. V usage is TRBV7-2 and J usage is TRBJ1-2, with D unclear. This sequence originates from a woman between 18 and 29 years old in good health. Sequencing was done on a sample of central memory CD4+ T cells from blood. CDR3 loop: CASSLGLAGAAGGYTF. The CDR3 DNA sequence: TGTGCCAGCAGCTTAGGGCTAGCGGGAGCCGCGGGCGGCTACACCTTC.